This TCR beta chain came from a study of identical twins. Points from the study as a whole: Cross-sectional statistical analysis was relied on for the conclusions, without the same donors being followed. There was more out-of-frame TCR alpha sharing in monozygotic twins than models estimated.

V gave up 7 bases and J gave up 0 bases; unmatched junction bases: 8. The CDR3 runs to 15 residues. Note on this clonotype: No antigen is known for it.

Template switching added a universal primer binding site, and final cDNA carried unique molecular identifiers. TCRdb processed the 5' RACE reads anew with MiXCR; each CDR3 protein has one entry. The sample includes roughly 230,000 distinct CDR3 sequences, about 8.9% of them seen just once. In addition, the sample was reused for a study of yellow fever vaccine responses in identical twins.

Sequenced input: CD8+ T cells sorted from blood. V usage is TRBV12-3 or TRBV12-4 and J usage is TRBJ2-7, with TRBD1 matching over 8 bases. This TCR was recovered from a woman younger than 35 in good health. This CDR3 reads CASTGTGDISYEQYF. Written as DNA, the CDR3 is TGTGCCAGCACCGGGACAGGTGACATCTCCTACGAGCAGTACTTC.